These T cell receptor beta chains were read from a single sample in a study of T cell responses to AZD1222 COVID-19 vaccine. Profiling relied on immunoSEQ multiplex PCR, and the TCRdb table lists in-frame clones only, not all of them. In the table there are about 120,000 clones, over 75% of which are singletons. This sample comprised peripheral blood, obtained on day 0 of AZD1222 vaccination. Every receptor here comes from an adult in good health. Each CDR3 is given with its conserved first and last residue. The order of the fields is D gene, V gene, J gene, clone size, CDR3 DNA, CDR3 protein. The D gene is left open where the match is weak. Expanded clones are given a class, and other clones once, few, many or no size at all.

d_gene: NA
v_gene: TRBV27
j_gene: TRBJ2-7
abundance: once
CDR3nt: TGTGCCAGCAAAAGGGGAACTACCTACGAGCAGTACTTC
CDR3aa: CASKRGTTYEQYF

d_gene: NA
v_gene: TRBV14
j_gene: TRBJ2-5
abundance: NA
CDR3nt: TGTGCCAGTTCACAGGGACTGGGAGAGACCCAGTACTTC
CDR3aa: CASSQGLGETQYF

d_gene: NA
v_gene: TRBV5-1
j_gene: TRBJ2-2
abundance: NA
CDR3nt: TGCGCCAGCAGCCCTAAAGGGGGGACCGGGGAGCTGTTTTTT
CDR3aa: CASSPKGGTGELFF

d_gene: NA
v_gene: TRBV29-1
j_gene: TRBJ1-2
abundance: once
CDR3nt: TGCAGCGTTGAAGATCGATACGGGGGCAACTATGGCTACACCTTC
CDR3aa: CSVEDRYGGNYGYTF

d_gene: NA
v_gene: TRBV12-3/TRBV12-4
j_gene: TRBJ1-1
abundance: NA
CDR3nt: TGTGCCAGCAGTTTGGGGATCGGAGCTGAAGCTTTCTTT
CDR3aa: CASSLGIGAEAFF

d_gene: NA
v_gene: TRBV5-1
j_gene: TRBJ2-3
abundance: NA
CDR3nt: TGCGCCAGCCGGCGCGCGGATCCAACGAACACAGATACGCAGTATTTT
CDR3aa: CASRRADPTNTDTQYF

d_gene: NA
v_gene: TRBV18
j_gene: TRBJ1-5
abundance: NA
CDR3nt: TGTGCCAGCTCACAAGACAGTAGTAATGAGGCCCAGCATTTT
CDR3aa: CASSQDSSNEAQHF

d_gene: TRBD1
v_gene: TRBV7-9
j_gene: TRBJ2-1
abundance: NA
CDR3nt: TGTGCCAGCAGCTCGATAATTACCGGGACAGGGTTTTACAATGAGCAGTTCTTC
CDR3aa: CASSSIITGTGFYNEQFF

d_gene: NA
v_gene: TRBV28
j_gene: TRBJ2-7
abundance: NA
CDR3nt: TGTGCCAGCAGTTTCACGGCACTCGAGCAGTACTTC
CDR3aa: CASSFTALEQYF

d_gene: NA
v_gene: TRBV7-9
j_gene: TRBJ2-1
abundance: NA
CDR3nt: TGTGCCAGCAGGCTCTACAATGAGCAGTTCTTC
CDR3aa: CASRLYNEQFF

d_gene: NA
v_gene: TRBV5-4
j_gene: TRBJ2-7
abundance: many
CDR3nt: TGTGCCAGCAGTCCAACTATGGGACACGAGCAGTACTTC
CDR3aa: CASSPTMGHEQYF

d_gene: TRBD1
v_gene: TRBV7-9
j_gene: TRBJ1-1
abundance: NA
CDR3nt: TGTGCCAGCAGCACAACCGGGACAGGGGGCGTCAAGGTCTCCGCTTTCTTT
CDR3aa: CASSTTGTGGVKVSAFF

d_gene: TRBD1
v_gene: TRBV11-2
j_gene: TRBJ1-6
abundance: NA
CDR3nt: TGTGCCAGCAGCTACCGGGACAGAAATAATTCACCCCTCCACTTT
CDR3aa: CASSYRDRNNSPLHF

d_gene: NA
v_gene: TRBV6-5
j_gene: TRBJ1-1
abundance: NA
CDR3nt: TGTGCCAGCAGTTACTCGACTGGGGATGGAGGCACTGAAGCTTTCTTT
CDR3aa: CASSYSTGDGGTEAFF

d_gene: NA
v_gene: TRBV5-1
j_gene: TRBJ2-5
abundance: NA
CDR3nt: TGCGCCAGCAGTTTCGGGGAAGAGACCCAGTACTTC
CDR3aa: CASSFGEETQYF

d_gene: TRBD1
v_gene: TRBV19
j_gene: TRBJ2-1
abundance: NA
CDR3nt: TGTGCCAGTAGTAACACAGGGGGCGCGGACAATGAGCAGTTCTTC
CDR3aa: CASSNTGGADNEQFF

d_gene: TRBD1
v_gene: TRBV5-8
j_gene: TRBJ1-1
abundance: NA
CDR3nt: TGTGCCAGCAGCTTGAGACAGGGTTGGACTGAAGCTTTCTTT
CDR3aa: CASSLRQGWTEAFF

d_gene: NA
v_gene: TRBV3-1/TRBV3-2
j_gene: TRBJ2-4
abundance: NA
CDR3nt: TGTGCCAGCAGCCAATTTCGTGGTGGTACCAAAAACATTCAGTACTTC
CDR3aa: CASSQFRGGTKNIQYF

d_gene: NA
v_gene: TRBV2
j_gene: TRBJ2-3
abundance: NA
CDR3nt: TGTGCCAGCAGTGAGAGGAGAACAGATACGCAGTATTTT
CDR3aa: CASSERRTDTQYF

d_gene: NA
v_gene: TRBV7-2
j_gene: TRBJ1-1
abundance: once
CDR3nt: TGTGCCAGCAGTTTCGGGGGGATGAACACTGAAGCTTTCTTT
CDR3aa: CASSFGGMNTEAFF

d_gene: NA
v_gene: TRBV12-3/TRBV12-4
j_gene: TRBJ2-1
abundance: NA
CDR3nt: TGTGCCAGCAGATCGGACGGGAATGAGCAGTTCTTC
CDR3aa: CASRSDGNEQFF

d_gene: TRBD1
v_gene: TRBV9
j_gene: TRBJ1-6
abundance: NA
CDR3nt: TGTGCCAGCAGCGGACAGGGTTTAAGTTCACCCCTCCACTTT
CDR3aa: CASSGQGLSSPLHF

d_gene: NA
v_gene: TRBV27
j_gene: TRBJ1-5
abundance: NA
CDR3nt: TGTGCCAGCAGCTTGCAGAGGGGGCAGCCCCAGCATTTT
CDR3aa: CASSLQRGQPQHF

d_gene: TRBD1
v_gene: TRBV6-6
j_gene: TRBJ1-5
abundance: NA
CDR3nt: TGTGCCACCACACACAGGGGTGGCAATCAGCCCCAGCATTTT
CDR3aa: CATTHRGGNQPQHF

d_gene: TRBD1
v_gene: TRBV2
j_gene: TRBJ2-5
abundance: NA
CDR3nt: TGTGCCAGCAGTGGGCAGGGGGTAGGAGAGACCCAGTACTTC
CDR3aa: CASSGQGVGETQYF

d_gene: NA
v_gene: TRBV6-2/TRBV6-3
j_gene: TRBJ1-5
abundance: NA
CDR3nt: TGTGCCAGCAGTTCCATACTTCAGCCCCAGCATTTT
CDR3aa: CASSSILQPQHF

d_gene: NA
v_gene: TRBV4-2
j_gene: TRBJ2-2
abundance: NA
CDR3nt: TGTGCCAGCAGCCAAGGTGGAGGACCGGACACCGGGGAGCTGTTTTTT
CDR3aa: CASSQGGGPDTGELFF

d_gene: TRBD1
v_gene: TRBV28
j_gene: TRBJ1-5
abundance: NA
CDR3nt: TGTGCCAGCAGCCAAGGACAGGTGGGCAATCAGCCCCAGCATTTT
CDR3aa: CASSQGQVGNQPQHF

d_gene: NA
v_gene: TRBV11-3
j_gene: TRBJ2-3
abundance: NA
CDR3nt: TGTGCCAGCAGCTCGGATCGGGATACGCAGTATTTT
CDR3aa: CASSSDRDTQYF

d_gene: NA
v_gene: TRBV12-3/TRBV12-4
j_gene: TRBJ1-2
abundance: NA
CDR3nt: TGTGCCAGCAGCACCACCAACAACTATGGCTACACCTTC
CDR3aa: CASSTTNNYGYTF

d_gene: NA
v_gene: TRBV30
j_gene: TRBJ2-4
abundance: NA
CDR3nt: TGTGCCTGGGCGGGACAGTCCATTCAGTACTTC
CDR3aa: CAWAGQSIQYF

d_gene: NA
v_gene: TRBV27
j_gene: TRBJ2-1
abundance: NA
CDR3nt: TGTGCCAGCAGCGACAGTGATTCCTACAATGAGCAGTTCTTC
CDR3aa: CASSDSDSYNEQFF

d_gene: NA
v_gene: TRBV6-5
j_gene: TRBJ1-2
abundance: once
CDR3nt: TGTGCCAGCAGTTATACCCAGGGACTCTATGGCTACACCTTC
CDR3aa: CASSYTQGLYGYTF

d_gene: NA
v_gene: TRBV1
j_gene: TRBJ1-3
abundance: NA
CDR3nt: TGCACCAGCAGCCAAGAAGAAGGGGAGTCCGGAAACACCATATATTTT
CDR3aa: CTSSQEEGESGNTIYF

d_gene: NA
v_gene: TRBV6-5
j_gene: TRBJ1-2
abundance: NA
CDR3nt: TGTGCCAGCAGTTATTTCACTAACTATGGCTACACCTTC
CDR3aa: CASSYFTNYGYTF

d_gene: TRBD2
v_gene: TRBV7-9
j_gene: TRBJ2-7
abundance: NA
CDR3nt: TGTGCCAGCAGCCCCCCGGGACTAAACTACGAGCAGTACTTC
CDR3aa: CASSPPGLNYEQYF

d_gene: TRBD1
v_gene: TRBV19
j_gene: TRBJ2-7
abundance: NA
CDR3nt: TGTGCCAGTAGCGGACAGGGTGAGGGTTCCTACGAGCAGTACTTC
CDR3aa: CASSGQGEGSYEQYF

d_gene: TRBD1
v_gene: TRBV27
j_gene: TRBJ1-2
abundance: once
CDR3nt: TGTGCCAGCAGCACGGGACAGGGATACTATGGCTACACCTTC
CDR3aa: CASSTGQGYYGYTF

d_gene: NA
v_gene: TRBV6-5
j_gene: TRBJ1-1
abundance: NA
CDR3nt: TGTGCCAGCAATCCCGGACGGGAGAACACTGAAGCTTTCTTT
CDR3aa: CASNPGRENTEAFF

d_gene: NA
v_gene: TRBV5-1
j_gene: TRBJ2-3
abundance: NA
CDR3nt: TGCGCCAGCAGCTTGAGGGGTAGCACAGATACGCAGTATTTT
CDR3aa: CASSLRGSTDTQYF

d_gene: NA
v_gene: TRBV11-2
j_gene: TRBJ2-4
abundance: NA
CDR3nt: TGTGCCAGCAGCTTAACATCAGACATTCAGTACTTC
CDR3aa: CASSLTSDIQYF

d_gene: NA
v_gene: TRBV28
j_gene: TRBJ2-5
abundance: NA
CDR3nt: TGTGCCAGCAGAAGCCGTGGAGAGACCCAGTACTTC
CDR3aa: CASRSRGETQYF